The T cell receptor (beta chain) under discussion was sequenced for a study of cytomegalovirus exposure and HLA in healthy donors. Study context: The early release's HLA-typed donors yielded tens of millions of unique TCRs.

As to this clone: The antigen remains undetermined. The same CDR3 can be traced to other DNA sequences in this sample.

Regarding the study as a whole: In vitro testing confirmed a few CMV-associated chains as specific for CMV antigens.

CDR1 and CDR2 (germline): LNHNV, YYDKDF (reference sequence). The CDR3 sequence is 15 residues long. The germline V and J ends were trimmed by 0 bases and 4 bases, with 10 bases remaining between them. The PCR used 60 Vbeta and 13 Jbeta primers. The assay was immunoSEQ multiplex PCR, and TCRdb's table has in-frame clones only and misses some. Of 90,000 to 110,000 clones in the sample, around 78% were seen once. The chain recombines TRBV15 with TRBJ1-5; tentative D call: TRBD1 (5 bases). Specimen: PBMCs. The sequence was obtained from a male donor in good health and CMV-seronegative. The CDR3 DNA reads TGTGCCACCAGCAGAGATCCGGGGGGAAATCAGCCCCAGCATTTT. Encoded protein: CATSRDPGGNQPQHF.